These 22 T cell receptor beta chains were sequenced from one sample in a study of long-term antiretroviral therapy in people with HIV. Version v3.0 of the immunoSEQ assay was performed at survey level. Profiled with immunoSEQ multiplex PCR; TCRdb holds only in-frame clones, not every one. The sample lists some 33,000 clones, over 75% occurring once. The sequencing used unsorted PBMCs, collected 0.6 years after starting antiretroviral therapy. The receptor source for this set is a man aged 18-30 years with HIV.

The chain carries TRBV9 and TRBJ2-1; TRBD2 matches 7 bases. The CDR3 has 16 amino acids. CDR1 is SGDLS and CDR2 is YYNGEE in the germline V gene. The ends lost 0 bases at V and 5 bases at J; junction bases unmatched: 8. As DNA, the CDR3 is TGTGCCAGCAGCGTAGGTTCGGCGGGAGCTAACAATGAGCAGTTCTTC. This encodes CASSVGSAGANNEQFF.

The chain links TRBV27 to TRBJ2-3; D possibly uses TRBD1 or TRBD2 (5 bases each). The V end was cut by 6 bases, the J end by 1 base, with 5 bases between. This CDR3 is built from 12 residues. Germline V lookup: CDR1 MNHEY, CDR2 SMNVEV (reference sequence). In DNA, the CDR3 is TGTGCCAGCAGGGGGGGCACAGATACGCAGTATTTT. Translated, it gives CASRGGTDTQYF.

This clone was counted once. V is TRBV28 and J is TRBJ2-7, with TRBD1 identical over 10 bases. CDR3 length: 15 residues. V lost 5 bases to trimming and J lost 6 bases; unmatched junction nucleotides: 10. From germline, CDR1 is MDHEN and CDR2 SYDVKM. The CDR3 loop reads CASSDWTGGLAEQYF. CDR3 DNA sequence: TGTGCCAGCAGTGATTGGACAGGGGGTCTAGCCGAGCAGTACTTC.

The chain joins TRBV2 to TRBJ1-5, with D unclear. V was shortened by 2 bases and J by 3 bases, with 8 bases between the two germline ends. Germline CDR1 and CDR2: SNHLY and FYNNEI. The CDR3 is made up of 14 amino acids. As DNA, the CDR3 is TGTGCCAGCAGTGAAATTCGGAACAATCAGCCCCAGCATTTT. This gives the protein CASSEIRNNQPQHF. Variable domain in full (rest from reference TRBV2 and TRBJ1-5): EPEVTQTPSHQVTQMGQEVILRCVPISNHLYFYWYRQILGQKVEFLVSFYNNEISEKSEIFDDQFSVERPDGSNFTLKIRSTKLEDSAMYFCASSEIRNNQPQHFGDGTRLSIL.

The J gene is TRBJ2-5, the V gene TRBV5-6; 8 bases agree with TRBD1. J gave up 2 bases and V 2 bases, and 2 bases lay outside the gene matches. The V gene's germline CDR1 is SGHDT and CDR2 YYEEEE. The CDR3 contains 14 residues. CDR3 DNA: TGTGCCAGCAGCTTCGGGACAGGACAAGAGACCCAGTACTTC. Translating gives CASSFGTGQETQYF.

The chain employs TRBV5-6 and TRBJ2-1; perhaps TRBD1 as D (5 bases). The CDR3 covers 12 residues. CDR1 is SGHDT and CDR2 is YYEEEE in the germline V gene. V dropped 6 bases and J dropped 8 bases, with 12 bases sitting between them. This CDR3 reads CASTALGDEQFF. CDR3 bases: TGTGCCAGCACAGCGTTAGGGGATGAGCAGTTCTTC.

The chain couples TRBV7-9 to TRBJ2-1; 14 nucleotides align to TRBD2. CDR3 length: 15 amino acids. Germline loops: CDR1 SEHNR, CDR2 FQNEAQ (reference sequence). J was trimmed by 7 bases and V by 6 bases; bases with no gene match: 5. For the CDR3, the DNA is TGTGCCAGCAGAGCTAGACTAGCGGGAGGGAATGAGCAGTTCTTC. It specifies CASRARLAGGNEQFF.

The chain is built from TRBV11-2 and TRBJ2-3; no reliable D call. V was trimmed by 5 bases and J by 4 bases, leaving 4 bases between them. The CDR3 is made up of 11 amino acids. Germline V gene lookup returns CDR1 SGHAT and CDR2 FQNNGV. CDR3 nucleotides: TGTGCCAGCAGCGTGGCAGATACGCAGTATTTT. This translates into CASSVADTQYF. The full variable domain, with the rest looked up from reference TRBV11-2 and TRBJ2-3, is EAGVAQSPRYKIIEKRQSVAFWCNPISGHATLYWYQQILGQGPKLLIQFQNNGVVDDSQLPKDRFSAERLKGVDSTLKIQPAKLEDSAVYLCASSVADTQYFGPGTRLTVL.

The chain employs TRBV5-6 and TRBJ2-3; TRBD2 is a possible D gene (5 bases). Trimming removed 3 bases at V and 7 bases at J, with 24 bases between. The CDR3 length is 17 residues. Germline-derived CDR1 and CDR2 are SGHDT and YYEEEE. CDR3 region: CASSSWRSGKRDNTQYF. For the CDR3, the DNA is TGTGCCAGCAGCTCATGGAGATCCGGGAAGCGAGACAATACGCAGTATTTT.

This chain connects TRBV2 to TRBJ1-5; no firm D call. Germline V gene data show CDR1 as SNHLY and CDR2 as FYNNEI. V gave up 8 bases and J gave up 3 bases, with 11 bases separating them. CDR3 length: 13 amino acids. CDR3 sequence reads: CASWGGNNQPQHF. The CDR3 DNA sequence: TGTGCCAGCTGGGGAGGGAACAATCAGCCCCAGCATTTT. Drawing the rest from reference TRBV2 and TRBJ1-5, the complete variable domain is EPEVTQTPSHQVTQMGQEVILRCVPISNHLYFYWYRQILGQKVEFLVSFYNNEISEKSEIFDDQFSVERPDGSNFTLKIRSTKLEDSAMYFCASWGGNNQPQHFGDGTRLSIL.

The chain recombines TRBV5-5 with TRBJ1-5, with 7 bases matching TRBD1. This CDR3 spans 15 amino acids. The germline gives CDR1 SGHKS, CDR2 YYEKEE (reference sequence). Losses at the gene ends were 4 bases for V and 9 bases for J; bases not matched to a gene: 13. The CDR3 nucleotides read TGTGCCAGCAGCCCGGGGACAGTTCCAATACGGCCCCAGCATTTT. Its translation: CASSPGTVPIRPQHF.

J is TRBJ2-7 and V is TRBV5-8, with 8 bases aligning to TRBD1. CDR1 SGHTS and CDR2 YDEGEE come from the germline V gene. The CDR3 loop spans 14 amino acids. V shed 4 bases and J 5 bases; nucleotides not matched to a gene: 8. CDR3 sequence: CASSKDRVNNEQYF. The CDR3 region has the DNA TGTGCCAGCAGCAAGGACAGGGTGAACAACGAGCAGTACTTC.

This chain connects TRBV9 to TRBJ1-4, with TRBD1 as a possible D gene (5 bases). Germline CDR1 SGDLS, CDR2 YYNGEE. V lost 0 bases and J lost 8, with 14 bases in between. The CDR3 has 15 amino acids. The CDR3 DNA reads TGTGCCAGCAGCGTAGACTTCACGGGGCAAGAAAAACTGTTTTTT. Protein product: CASSVDFTGQEKLFF.

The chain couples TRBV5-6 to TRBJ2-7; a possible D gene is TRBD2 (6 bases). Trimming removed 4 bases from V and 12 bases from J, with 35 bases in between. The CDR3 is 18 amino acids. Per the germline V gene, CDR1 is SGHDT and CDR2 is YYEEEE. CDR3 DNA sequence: TGTGCCAGCAGCCCCAGACAGAGGAGCTCCAGACGGAGGGGCAGACTGTACTTC. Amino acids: CASSPRQRSSRRRGRLYF.

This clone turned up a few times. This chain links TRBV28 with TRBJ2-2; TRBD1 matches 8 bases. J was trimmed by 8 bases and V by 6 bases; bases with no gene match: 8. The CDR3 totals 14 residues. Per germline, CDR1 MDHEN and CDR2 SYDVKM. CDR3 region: CASRTPTGAGELFF. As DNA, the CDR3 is TGTGCCAGCAGGACCCCGACAGGGGCTGGGGAGCTGTTTTTT.

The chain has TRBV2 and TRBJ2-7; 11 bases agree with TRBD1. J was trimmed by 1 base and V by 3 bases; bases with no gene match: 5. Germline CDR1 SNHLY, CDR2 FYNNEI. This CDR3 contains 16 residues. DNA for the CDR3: TGTGCCAGCAGTGACCTCGGGACAGGGGGTTCCTACGAGCAGTACTTC. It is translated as CASSDLGTGGSYEQYF.

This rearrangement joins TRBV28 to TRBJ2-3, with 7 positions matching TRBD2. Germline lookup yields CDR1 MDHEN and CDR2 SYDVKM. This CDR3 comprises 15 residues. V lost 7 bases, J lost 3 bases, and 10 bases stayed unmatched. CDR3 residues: CASNIGLGITDTQYF. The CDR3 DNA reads TGTGCCAGCAATATCGGACTAGGAATAACAGATACGCAGTATTTT.

This chain's CDR3 is CASSFYTTAIREKLFF. CDR3 DNA: TGTGCCAGCAGCTTCTACACGACAGCCATTAGGGAAAAACTGTTTTTT. The chain combines TRBV11-2 with TRBJ1-4; D might be TRBD1 (5 bases). The CDR3 extends over 16 amino acids. From germline, CDR1 is SGHAT and CDR2 FQNNGV. The V end was cut by 3 bases, the J end by 8 bases, with 19 bases between.

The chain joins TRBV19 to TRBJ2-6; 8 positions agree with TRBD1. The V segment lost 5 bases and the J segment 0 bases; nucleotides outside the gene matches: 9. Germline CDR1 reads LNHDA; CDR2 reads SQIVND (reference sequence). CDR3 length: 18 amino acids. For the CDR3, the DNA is TGTGCCAGTAGTTACACCGGGACAGGACTCTCTGGGGCCAACGTCCTGACTTTC. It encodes CASSYTGTGLSGANVLTF.

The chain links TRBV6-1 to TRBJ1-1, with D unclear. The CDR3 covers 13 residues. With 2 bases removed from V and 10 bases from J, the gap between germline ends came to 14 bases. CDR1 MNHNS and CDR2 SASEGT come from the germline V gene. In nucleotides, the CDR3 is TGTGCCAGCAGTGAATTACAACGGTCTCGAGCTTTCTTT. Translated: CASSELQRSRAFF.

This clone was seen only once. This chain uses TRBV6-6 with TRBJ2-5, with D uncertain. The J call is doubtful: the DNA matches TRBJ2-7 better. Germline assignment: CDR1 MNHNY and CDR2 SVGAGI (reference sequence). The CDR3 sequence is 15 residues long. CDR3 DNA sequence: TGTGCCAGCAGTCCCCAAGCCCAGCGAACCTACGAGCAGTACTTC. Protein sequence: CASSPQAQRTYEQYF.

CDR3 DNA sequence: TGTGCCAGCAGCTCCAACAGTGGGACCCAAGAGACCCAGTACTTC. It specifies CASSSNSGTQETQYF. This chain joins TRBV7-2 and TRBJ2-5; D may be TRBD1 or TRBD2 (5 bases each). Germline CDR1 and CDR2: SGHTA and FQGNSA. The CDR3 has 15 amino acids. V dropped 4 bases and J dropped 1 base, with 13 bases sitting between them.